This T cell receptor beta chain derives from a study of blood T cell repertoires in COVID-19. Study details: PBMCs, B-cell-depleted T cells, or T cells provided the cDNA or gDNA that made up the material.

Using immunoSEQ multiplex PCR, the repertoire was profiled, and TCRdb retains in-frame clones only, with some absent. The sample consists of 250,000 to 300,000 clones, almost 90% of them appearing once. Trimming at V came to 3 bases and at J to 7 bases, leaving 8 bases not matched to a gene. The germline gives CDR1 SGHNT, CDR2 YYREEE (reference sequence). The CDR3 is made up of 15 amino acids. The sequence came from a woman aged 25-40 years with COVID-19, enrolled during active disease. The sequenced sample consisted of peripheral blood. The V call is TRBV5-4, the J call TRBJ2-7, with TRBD2 matching over 12 bases. The DNA for the CDR3 is TGTGCCAGCAGCTCCCTAGCGGGAGGGCCGCGGGAGCAGTACTTC. It yields the protein CASSSLAGGPREQYF. Drawing the rest from reference TRBV5-4 and TRBJ2-7, the complete variable domain is ETGVTQSPTHLIKTRGQQVTLRCSSQSGHNTVSWYQQALGQGPQFIFQYYREEENGRGNFPPRFSGLQFPNYSSELNVNALELDDSALYLCASSSLAGGPREQYFGPGTRLTVT.